The 9 T cell receptor beta chains below were found in one sample sequenced in a study of response to subunit inactivated influenza vaccine. TCRdb re-called the RT-PCR reads through MiXCR, storing one row per CDR3 protein. The sample includes about 540,000 distinct CDR3 sequences, approximately 20% seen only once; the top ten take 2.5% to 3%. The sample also formed part of further work on T cells expressing NK-cell markers. From that report: Researchers built TCR beta cDNA using 5'RACE template switching with UMIs.

The sample was CD4+ T cells sorted from PBMCs, taken roughly 12 days after vaccination. The receptor set was obtained from a man between 50 and 59 years old who received an inactivated influenza vaccine.

This clonotype was seen a few times. The chain is built from TRBV7-9 and TRBJ2-2, with D possibly matching TRBD1 (5 bases). The CDR3 is made up of 14 amino acids. Germline CDR1 is SEHNR and CDR2 is FQNEAQ (reference sequence). Between the trimmed V and J ends, which lost 10 bases and 1 base, there was a span of 13 bases. The CDR3 coding sequence is TGTGCCACCACAGAAAGGGGGAACACCGGGGAGCTGTTTTTT. Its protein is CATTERGNTGELFF.

As DNA, the CDR3 is TGTGCCAGCAGTCTAAACCCAAGTCCCTATGAGCAGTTCTTC. It is translated as CASSLNPSPYEQFF. J is TRBJ2-1 and V is TRBV6-1; D unresolved. The V and J ends lost 5 bases and 8 bases respectively, with 16 bases between them. The CDR3 length is 14 residues. The V gene's germline CDR1 is MNHNS and CDR2 SASEGT.

The chain joins TRBV7-9 to TRBJ1-6; maybe TRBD1 (5 bases). The CDR3 is made up of 15 amino acids. Deletions cut 8 bases from V and 10 bases from J, with 21 bases between. Germline V gene data show CDR1 as SEHNR and CDR2 as FQNEAQ (reference sequence). In nucleotides, the CDR3 is TGTGCCAGCGGCCGCGTCGAGGGGAGGGGCTCACCCCTCCACTTT. It yields the protein CASGRVEGRGSPLHF.

This clonotype was seen only a few times. V usage is TRBV7-8 and J usage is TRBJ2-7; D is possibly TRBD1 (6 bases). CDR1 is SGHVS, CDR2 FQNEAQ, per germline. The V gene lost 5 bases and the J gene lost 5 bases, with 22 bases spanning the gap. This CDR3 contains 16 residues. CDR3 nucleotide sequence: TGTGCCAGCAGCCCACGAGGTAGGGGGAGTACCAACGAGCAGTACTTC. Translation gives CASSPRGRGSTNEQYF.

The chain links TRBV20-1 to TRBJ1-2; 8 bases match TRBD1. J was trimmed by 8 bases and V by 7 bases; bases with no gene match: 12. The CDR3 contains 13 residues. Per germline, CDR1 DFQATT and CDR2 SNEGSKA (reference sequence). The CDR3 region has the DNA TGCAGTGTTCCTGACAGGGGAGTCTACGGCTACACCTTC. Translated, it gives CSVPDRGVYGYTF.

This rearrangement joins TRBV7-9 to TRBJ2-3; D uncertain. Trimming removed 5 bases at V and 6 bases at J, with 15 bases between. This CDR3 has 14 residues. The germline CDR1 and CDR2 sequences are SEHNR and FQNEAQ (reference sequence). The CDR3 DNA sequence: TGTGCCAGCAGCCCCCCGGTGAATCGTGATACGCAGTATTTT. It is translated as CASSPPVNRDTQYF.

The chain uses TRBV10-3 and TRBJ2-3; no definite D call. The CDR3 loop spans 15 amino acids. V lost 2 bases and J 2 bases, leaving 11 bases between the germline ends. The germline gives CDR1 ENHRY, CDR2 SYGVKD. The CDR3 region is CAISEGRTFTDTQYF. Here the CDR3 DNA reads TGTGCCATCAGTGAGGGACGGACGTTCACAGATACGCAGTATTTT.

The chain couples TRBV9 to TRBJ1-2; D remains ambiguous. The V gene lost 3 bases and the J gene lost 7 bases, with 13 bases spanning the gap. Per germline, CDR1 SGDLS and CDR2 YYNGEE. The CDR3 length is 13 residues. CDR3 coding DNA: TGTGCCAGCAGCGCGTTAGGAATCTCTGGCTACACCTTC. Amino acids: CASSALGISGYTF. The entire variable domain, with the rest obtained from reference TRBV9 and TRBJ1-2, is as follows: DSGVTQTPKHLITATGQRVTLRCSPRSGDLSVYWYQQSLDQGLQFLIQYYNGEERAKGNILERFSAQQFPDLHSELNLSSLELGDSALYFCASSALGISGYTFGSGTRLTVV.

The J gene is TRBJ1-2, the V gene TRBV6-1, with a tentative D call TRBD1 (6 bases). CDR1 and CDR2 from the germline V gene are MNHNS and SASEGT. The CDR3 sequence is 13 residues long. V lost 8 bases, J lost 8 bases, and 18 bases lay in between. The CDR3 here is CASRMQGSYGYTF. The CDR3, as DNA: TGTGCCAGCCGCATGCAGGGGAGTTACGGCTACACCTTC.